This TCR beta chain comes out of a study of identical twins. The study, taken as a whole, reports: Partial confounding of zero-insertion analyses by invariant MAIT and iNKT cells was possible. Insertion counts were lower in abundant cord blood beta clonotypes, a trend that memory repertoires did not show.

The germline V gene encodes CDR1 LGHDT and CDR2 YNNKEL (reference sequence). The CDR3 contains 15 residues. The junction had 6 bases not matched to a gene; V was cut back by 1 base and J by 5 bases. Template switching supplied a universal primer site; unique molecular identifiers were carried on the cDNA. TCRdb independently ran MiXCR on the 5' RACE reads; one entry per CDR3 protein. The sample yields approximately 500,000 distinct CDR3 sequences, 20% to 25% seen once. On this clonotype itself: Antigen: not known.

The same sample was also studied in work on T cells expressing NK-cell markers. This second report adds: Whether expanded NKG2C+ T cell clones were HCMV-specific remained unclear.

J is TRBJ2-5 and V is TRBV3-1; 8 bases fit TRBD2. This TCR was recovered from a young woman in good health. The specimen sequenced was CD4+ T cells sorted from blood. The CDR3 spells CASSQVTGGYETQYF. In DNA, the CDR3 is TGTGCCAGCAGCCAAGTCACGGGGGGGTATGAGACCCAGTACTTC.